This T cell receptor beta chain is from a study of T-cell memory formation after mild COVID-19. This clonotype was observed a few times. Trimming removed 5 bases at V and 6 bases at J, with 17 bases between. This CDR3 is 15 amino acids long. The TCR alpha and TCR beta cDNA libraries, bearing sample barcodes and UMIs, were generated by 5'RACE using constant-segment primers. Each CDR3 protein is one row after TCRdb ran MiXCR on the 5' RACE reads. Among a few hundred thousand distinct CDR3 sequences listed, roughly 24% were seen once. The sequence derives from an adult woman who had mild COVID-19 (a few samples of this study predate the infection). Cell type and time point are not known. The V call is TRBV12-3 or TRBV12-4, the J call TRBJ2-1; D gene ambiguous. What was sequenced was PBMCs or a T cell subset sorted from them (not recorded which). The CDR3 nucleotides read TGTGCCAGCAGTCCCCCGGCAGGACCGGTCAATGAGCAGTTCTTC. Amino acids: CASSPPAGPVNEQFF.